One sample yielded the 9 T cell receptor beta chains listed below, sequenced in a study of T-cell reconstitution after alpha-beta-depleted transplantation in children. Researchers prepared the TCRbeta library using unique molecular identifiers, the study reports. TCRdb fed the PCR reads into MiXCR, producing one record per CDR3 protein. The sample lists about 98,000 distinct CDR3 sequences; 7.5% to 9% were seen once. This specimen consisted of PBMCs, obtained before TCRalphabeta/CD19-depleted stem cell transplant. The receptors originated from a boy aged 2 to 9 with acute lymphoblastic leukemia, due to receive a stem cell transplant.

V and J are TRBV6-1 and TRBJ1-4, with D perhaps matching TRBD1 (6 bases). Germline values: CDR1 MNHNS, CDR2 SASEGT. V lost 4 bases to trimming and J lost 7 bases, with 10 bases between them. The CDR3 extends over 13 amino acids. The CDR3 spells CASSANRVEKLFF. CDR3 bases: TGTGCCAGCAGTGCTAACAGGGTTGAAAAACTGTTTTTT.

This clonotype has more than one count but fewer than ten. V usage is TRBV5-1 and J usage is TRBJ1-5; D is ambiguous. V gave up 9 bases and J gave up 6 bases, with 22 bases separating them. CDR1 is SGHRS, CDR2 YFSETQ, per germline. The CDR3 runs to 15 residues. CDR3 bases: TGCGCCACTGCACGAGATACACGGGCTGCTCAGCCCCAGCATTTT. As protein: CATARDTRAAQPQHF.

The table lists this clonotype with a few counts. The gene calls are TRBV7-9 and TRBJ1-1; TRBD1 agrees at 9 bases. CDR3 length: 17 residues. The V gene end was trimmed by 5 bases and the J gene end by 5 bases; junction bases not matched to a gene: 15. Germline lookup yields CDR1 SEHNR and CDR2 FQNEAQ (reference sequence). CDR3 amino acids: CASSPGQGSLKGTEAFF. CDR3 in DNA: TGTGCCAGCAGCCCGGGACAGGGCTCCCTGAAGGGGACTGAAGCTTTCTTT. The full variable domain, its missing parts supplied by reference TRBV7-9 and TRBJ1-1, is DTGVSQNPRHKITKRGQNVTFRCDPISEHNRLYWYRQTLGQGPEFLTYFQNEAQLEKSRLLSDRFSAERPKGSFSTLEIQRTEQGDSAMYLCASSPGQGSLKGTEAFFGQGTRLTVV.

This clonotype was recorded a few times. The junction and the germline gene differ at one end; a read error may be behind it. V and J are TRBV9 and TRBJ2-1, with D perhaps TRBD1 or TRBD2 (5 bases each). The CDR3 runs 11 residues. Germline V gives CDR1 SGDLS, CDR2 YYNGEE. The CDR3 protein is CASSGPGPPLF. In nucleotides, the CDR3 is TGTGCCAGCAGCGGGCCGGGACCACCGCTCTTC.

The chain links TRBV4-3 to TRBJ1-3, with 9 bases fitting TRBD1. The V segment lost 4 bases and the J segment 0 bases; nucleotides outside the gene matches: 7. This CDR3 comprises 17 residues. The germline CDR1 and CDR2 sequences are LGHNA and YSLEER. The CDR3 region has the DNA TGCGCCAGCAGCCGCCTGACAGGGGGGTCCTCTGGAAACACCATATATTTT. It yields the protein CASSRLTGGSSGNTIYF.

Many counts were recorded for this clonotype. This chain uses TRBV20-1 with TRBJ2-1; a weak D match, TRBD2 (6 bases). Germline CDR1 reads DFQATT; CDR2 reads SNEGSKA (reference sequence). V lost 0 bases to trimming and J lost 0 bases, with 9 bases between them. This CDR3 contains 15 residues. In nucleotides, the CDR3 is TGCAGTGCTAGAGATCTAGCGAGCTCCTACAATGAGCAGTTCTTC. This translates into CSARDLASSYNEQFF.

The chain carries TRBV9 and TRBJ1-1, with TRBD1 identical over 7 bases. CDR1 SGDLS and CDR2 YYNGEE come from the germline V gene. The CDR3 is 13 residues long. V lost 0 bases and J lost 10; bases outside the gene matches: 6. CDR3 nucleotides: TGTGCCAGCAGCGTAGGTCTACAGGGGTTAGCTTTCTTT. Translating gives CASSVGLQGLAFF.

The sample holds a few counts of this clonotype. V and J are TRBV6-6 and TRBJ1-1; unclear D gene. Germline V gene data show CDR1 as MNHNY and CDR2 as SVGAGI (reference sequence). The CDR3 is made up of 13 amino acids. Deletions cut 7 bases from V and 0 bases from J, with 9 bases between. The CDR3 sequence is CASKELLNTEAFF. In nucleotides, the CDR3 is TGTGCCAGCAAAGAACTTTTGAACACTGAAGCTTTCTTT.

The chain is built from TRBV19 and TRBJ2-1; D is unresolved. This CDR3 has 13 residues. V was shortened by 3 bases and J by 5 bases, with 8 bases between the two germline ends. Germline V gene sequence: CDR1 LNHDA, CDR2 SQIVND (reference sequence). The CDR3 region has the DNA TGTGCCAGTAGTATGGGCAGTAACAATGAGCAGTTCTTC. Translating it yields CASSMGSNNEQFF.